The 6 T cell receptor beta chains below come from one sample, sequenced in a study of blood T cell repertoires in COVID-19. TCRdb's copy holds only in-frame clones and misses some; the assay was immunoSEQ multiplex PCR. The sample includes some 100,000 clones, roughly 88% of them seen just once. Material for sequencing was peripheral blood. Source of these receptors: a woman older than 75 with active or convalescent COVID-19.

This chain joins TRBV29-1 and TRBJ1-1, with 8 bases that match TRBD1. This CDR3 has 15 residues. CDR1 and CDR2 from the germline V gene are SQVTM and ANQGSEA. Trimming took 4 bases from V and 4 from J; bases not matched to a gene: 11. The DNA for the CDR3 is TGCAGCGTTGTGTTTGCCAGGGGGCTTGGCACTGAAGCTTTCTTT. Protein product: CSVVFARGLGTEAFF.

The J gene is TRBJ1-5, the V gene TRBV6-1; no definite D call. Germline V gives CDR1 MNHNS, CDR2 SASEGT. The CDR3 has 13 residues. V lost 2 bases to trimming and J lost 6 bases, with 8 bases between them. The CDR3 loop reads CASSEIRVQPQHF. The CDR3 DNA reads as TGTGCCAGCAGTGAAATACGGGTTCAGCCCCAGCATTTT.

The chain joins TRBV5-1 to TRBJ2-5, with a possible D match to TRBD2 (7 bases). Germline CDR1 and CDR2: SGHRS and YFSETQ. Trimming took 4 bases from V and 2 from J, leaving 15 bases between them. The CDR3 loop spans 15 amino acids. CDR3 loop: CASSRRGASQETQYF. CDR3 DNA: TGCGCCAGCAGCCGACGGGGGGCGTCTCAAGAGACCCAGTACTTC.

V gene TRBV19 combines with J gene TRBJ2-4; TRBD1 might be the D (7 bases). CDR1 and CDR2 (germline): LNHDA, SQIVND (reference sequence). This CDR3 contains 16 residues. Trimming took 4 bases from V and 0 from J, leaving 13 bases between them. CDR3: CASSTMQGGAKNIQYF. The CDR3 nucleotides read TGTGCCAGTAGTACTATGCAGGGGGGAGCCAAAAACATTCAGTACTTC.

This sequence joins TRBV6-1 and TRBJ1-2, with a weak D call TRBD1 (6 bases). CDR3 length: 15 amino acids. Germline CDR1 and CDR2: MNHNS and SASEGT. Trimming removed 3 bases at V and 1 base at J, with 12 bases between. The DNA for the CDR3 is TGTGCCAGCAGTGACGGACAGACCCTTAACTATGGCTACACCTTC. This translates into CASSDGQTLNYGYTF.

The genes are TRBV6-5 and TRBJ2-1; TRBD2 matches 8 bases. The CDR3 has 16 amino acids. V shed 2 bases, J shed 4 bases, and the junction held 7 bases outside the gene matches. Germline V gene data show CDR1 as MNHEY and CDR2 as SVGAGI. CDR3 nucleotides: TGTGCCAGCAGTTACCGGGAGGGCCTTTCTTACAATGAGCAGTTCTTC. As protein: CASSYREGLSYNEQFF.